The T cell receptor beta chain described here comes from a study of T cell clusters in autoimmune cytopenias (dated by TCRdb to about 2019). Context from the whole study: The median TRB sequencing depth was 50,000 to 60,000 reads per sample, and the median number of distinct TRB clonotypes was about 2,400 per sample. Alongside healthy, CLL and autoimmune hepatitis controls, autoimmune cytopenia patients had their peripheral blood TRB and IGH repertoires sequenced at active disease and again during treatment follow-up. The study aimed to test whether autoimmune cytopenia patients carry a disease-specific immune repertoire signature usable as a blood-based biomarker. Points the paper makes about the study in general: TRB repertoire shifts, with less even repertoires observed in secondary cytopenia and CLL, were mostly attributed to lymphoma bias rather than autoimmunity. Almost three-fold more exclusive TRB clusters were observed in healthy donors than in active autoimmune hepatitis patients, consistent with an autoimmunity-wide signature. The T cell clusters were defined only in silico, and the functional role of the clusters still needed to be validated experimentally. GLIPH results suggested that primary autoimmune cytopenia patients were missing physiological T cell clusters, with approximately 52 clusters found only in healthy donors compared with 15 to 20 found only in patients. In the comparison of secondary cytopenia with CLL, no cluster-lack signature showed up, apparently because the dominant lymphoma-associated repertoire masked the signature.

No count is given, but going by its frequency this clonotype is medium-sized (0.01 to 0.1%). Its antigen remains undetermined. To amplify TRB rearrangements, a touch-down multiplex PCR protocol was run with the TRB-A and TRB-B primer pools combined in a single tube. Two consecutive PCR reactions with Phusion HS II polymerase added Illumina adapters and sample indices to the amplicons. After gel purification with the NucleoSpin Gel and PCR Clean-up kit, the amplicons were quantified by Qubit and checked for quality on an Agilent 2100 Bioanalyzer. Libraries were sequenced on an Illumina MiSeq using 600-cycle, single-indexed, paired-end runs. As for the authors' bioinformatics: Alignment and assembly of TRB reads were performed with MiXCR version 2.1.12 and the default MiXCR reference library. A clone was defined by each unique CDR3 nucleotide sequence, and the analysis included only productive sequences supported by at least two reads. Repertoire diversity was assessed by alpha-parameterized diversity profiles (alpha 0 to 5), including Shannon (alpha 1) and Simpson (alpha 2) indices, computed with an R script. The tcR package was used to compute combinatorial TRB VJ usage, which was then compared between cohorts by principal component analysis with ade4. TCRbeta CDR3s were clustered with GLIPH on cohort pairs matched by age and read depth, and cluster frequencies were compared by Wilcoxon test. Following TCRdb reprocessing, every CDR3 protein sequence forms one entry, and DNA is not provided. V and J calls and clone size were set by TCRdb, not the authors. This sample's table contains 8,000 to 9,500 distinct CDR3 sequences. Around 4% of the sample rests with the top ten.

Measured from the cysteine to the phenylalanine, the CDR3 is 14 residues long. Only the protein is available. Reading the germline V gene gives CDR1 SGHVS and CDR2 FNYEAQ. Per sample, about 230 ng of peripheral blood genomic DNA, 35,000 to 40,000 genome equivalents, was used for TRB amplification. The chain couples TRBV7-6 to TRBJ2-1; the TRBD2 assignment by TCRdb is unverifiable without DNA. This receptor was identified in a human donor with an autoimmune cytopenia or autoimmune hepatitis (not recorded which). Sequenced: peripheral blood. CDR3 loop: CASSTSGRANEQFF.